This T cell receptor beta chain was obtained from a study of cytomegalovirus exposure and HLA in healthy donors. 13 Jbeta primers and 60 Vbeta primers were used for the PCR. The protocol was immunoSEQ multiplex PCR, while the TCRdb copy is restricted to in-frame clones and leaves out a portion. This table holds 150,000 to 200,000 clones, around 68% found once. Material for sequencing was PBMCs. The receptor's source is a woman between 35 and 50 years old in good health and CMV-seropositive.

DNA of the CDR3: TGTGCCAGCAGCAAACCCGGGACACGGGGCTACACCTTC. As protein: CASSKPGTRGYTF. The chain carries TRBV27 and TRBJ1-2, with D maybe TRBD1 (6 bases). With 6 bases removed from V and 8 bases from J, the gap between germline ends came to 16 bases. CDR3 length: 13 amino acids. CDR1 and CDR2 (germline): MNHEY, SMNVEV (reference sequence).